This T cell receptor (beta chain) was observed in a study of blood T cell repertoires in COVID-19. Background on the study: The origin of the acute and convalescent COVID-19 samples was the United States, Italy and Spain. The analysed material was cDNA or gDNA that came from T cells, B-cell-depleted T cells, or PBMCs.

Germline V lookup: CDR1 SGHTS, CDR2 YDEGEE. The CDR3 runs 15 residues. V was shortened by 1 base and J by 0 bases, with 8 bases between the two germline ends. There are a few counts of this clone. As processed by the authors: From reference gene primer amplification, estimates of nucleated cell counts were derived. TCRdb keeps only in-frame clones here, not all; method: immunoSEQ multiplex PCR. V, J and clone size were drawn from that table, and D and trimming were deduced from the DNA. The sample shows 250,000 to 300,000 clones, roughly 79% of them seen only once. The chain has TRBV5-8 and TRBJ2-4; D ambiguous. The sequence derives from a woman in her sixties or seventies with active or convalescent COVID-19. What was sequenced was peripheral blood. The CDR3 sequence: CASSLIDIAKNIQYF. The CDR3 DNA sequence: TGTGCCAGCAGCTTGATAGACATAGCCAAAAACATTCAGTACTTC.